These 7 T cell receptor beta chains came from one sample sequenced in a study of cytomegalovirus exposure and HLA in healthy donors. Primers included in the PCR were 60 Vbeta and 13 Jbeta primers. Assay used: immunoSEQ multiplex PCR; TCRdb lists only in-frame clones, some missing. The table has about 140,000 clones, 80% to 85% seen once. Sequencing was performed on PBMCs. Every receptor here comes from a male donor in good health and CMV-seropositive.

The chain is built from TRBV7-9 and TRBJ2-5, with 8 bases matching TRBD2. Trimming cost V 5 bases and J 1 base; bases outside gene matches: 6. CDR3 length: 15 amino acids. Per the germline V gene, CDR1 is SEHNR and CDR2 is FQNEAQ (reference sequence). The CDR3 coding sequence is TGTGCCAGCAGCACCAGCGGGAGAAGCCAAGAGACCCAGTACTTC. The encoded protein is CASSTSGRSQETQYF.

The chain combines TRBV7-6 with TRBJ2-5; D is uncertain. CDR3 length: 17 amino acids. Per germline, CDR1 SGHVS and CDR2 FNYEAQ. With 1 base removed from V and 1 base from J, the gap between germline ends came to 16 bases. The CDR3 loop is CASSLVVRPIAQETQYF. In DNA, the CDR3 is TGTGCCAGCAGCTTAGTTGTCAGGCCCATCGCCCAAGAGACCCAGTACTTC.

This clone occurred once. The chain has TRBV29-1 and TRBJ2-1; D is ambiguous. There are 13 residues in the CDR3. The V gene lost 1 base and the J gene lost 6 bases, with 10 bases spanning the gap. The germline gives CDR1 SQVTM, CDR2 ANQGSEA. The CDR3 DNA follows: TGCAGCGTTGAAGTCCCCCCCCGCAATGAGCAGTTCTTC. Residues: CSVEVPPRNEQFF.

This clone has only a few counts. The J gene is TRBJ1-1, the V gene TRBV10-3; a weak D match, TRBD1 (5 bases). The V gene lost 2 bases and the J gene lost 1 base, with 11 bases spanning the gap. The CDR3 length is 15 residues. Per the germline V gene, CDR1 is ENHRY and CDR2 is SYGVKD. CDR3 loop: CAISEVGRENTEAFF. The DNA for the CDR3 is TGTGCCATCAGTGAGGTGGGCAGGGAGAACACTGAAGCTTTCTTT.

The chain employs TRBV28 and TRBJ2-7; 13 bases are a match to TRBD2. This CDR3 has 12 residues. V shed 5 bases, J shed 12 bases, and the junction held 4 bases outside the gene matches. Germline V CDR1 and CDR2: MDHEN, SYDVKM. The CDR3 loop is CASSRLAGGRYF. The CDR3 DNA is TGTGCCAGCAGTCGACTAGCGGGGGGAAGGTACTTC.

V is TRBV29-1 and J is TRBJ2-7; D possibly corresponds to TRBD1 (6 bases). Germline V gives CDR1 SQVTM, CDR2 ANQGSEA. The V and J ends lost 6 bases and 3 bases respectively, with 15 bases between them. The CDR3 loop spans 13 amino acids. The CDR3 spells CSVADSLLYEQYF. The CDR3 DNA follows: TGCAGCGTGGCGGACAGCCTCCTCTACGAGCAGTACTTC.

CDR3 sequence (DNA): TGTGCCAGCAGCGTAGACGGGGGGCGTTACAATGAGCAGTTCTTC. Protein: CASSVDGGRYNEQFF. This chain joins TRBV9 and TRBJ2-1; tentative D call: TRBD2 (7 bases). This CDR3 spans 15 amino acids. Germline V gene data show CDR1 as SGDLS and CDR2 as YYNGEE. The V gene lost 0 bases and the J gene lost 4 bases, with 11 bases spanning the gap.